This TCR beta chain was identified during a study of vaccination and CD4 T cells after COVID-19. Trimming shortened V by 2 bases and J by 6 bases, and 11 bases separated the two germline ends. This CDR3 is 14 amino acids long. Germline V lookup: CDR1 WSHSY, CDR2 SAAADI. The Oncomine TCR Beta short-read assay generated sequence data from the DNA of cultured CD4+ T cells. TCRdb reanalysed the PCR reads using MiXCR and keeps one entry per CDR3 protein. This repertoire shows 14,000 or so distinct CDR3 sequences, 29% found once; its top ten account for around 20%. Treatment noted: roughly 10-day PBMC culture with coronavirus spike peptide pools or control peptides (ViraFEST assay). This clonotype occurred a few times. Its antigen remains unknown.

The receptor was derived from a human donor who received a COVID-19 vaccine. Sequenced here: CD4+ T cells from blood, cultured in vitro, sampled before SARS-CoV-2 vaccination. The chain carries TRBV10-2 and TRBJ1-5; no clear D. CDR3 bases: TGCGCCAGCAGTGAGAAGGCAGATGGTCAGCCCCAGCATTTT. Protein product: CASSEKADGQPQHF.